The clone carrying this T cell receptor beta chain was counted many times. The data belong to a study of T cells in Graves' hyperthyroidism and ophthalmopathy. Amplified TCR beta CDR3 regions came from RNA transcripts. The primer set for the first-round RT-PCR of the TCR CDR3 was HTBI. TCRdb used MiXCR to reprocess the multiplex PCR reads, holding one entry per CDR3 protein. Seen here are more than 500,000 distinct CDR3 sequences, about 14% observed once, and the top ten hold around 13%. The CDR3 covers 16 residues. J was trimmed by 4 bases and V by 5 bases; bases with no gene match: 14. Looked up from germline, CDR1 is SGHVS and CDR2 is FQNEAQ. Graves' hyperthyroidism was deemed stable given no ophthalmopathy progression within 18 months.

The sample taken for sequencing was blood. This sequence joins TRBV7-8 and TRBJ2-7, with 7 bases that match TRBD1. The receptor comes from a woman aged 40 to 50 with Graves' hyperthyroidism. CDR3 nucleotides: TGTGCCAGCAGCAGACTCCCGGGACAGCGAGAATACGAGCAGTACTTC. Residues: CASSRLPGQREYEQYF.